This entry features one T cell receptor (beta chain) sequence. No antigen is known for it. Libraries were prepared by immunoSEQ multiplex PCR; TCRdb keeps only in-frame clonotypes and omits some of them. The data contain tens of thousands of clones, approximately 87% of them singletons. The data stem from a study of T cells in localized non-small cell lung cancer. From germline, CDR1 is LNHDA and CDR2 SQIVND (reference sequence). Trimming removed 5 bases at V and 1 base at J, with 6 bases between. The CDR3 spans 12 residues. Study-wide points: Increased T cell density in blood showed an association with longer overall survival. Tumor trailed uninvolved adjacent lung in T cell clonality, which peaked there. Heterogeneity cannot be ruled out, as sequencing used one tumor region only. Out of the top 100 tumor clones, a median around 56 were seen in adjacent lung.

This chain uses TRBV19 with TRBJ2-7; D is unclear. This specimen consisted of PBMCs, obtained before any cancer treatment. This clonotype was sampled from a man aged 40 to 75 with stage II squamous cell lung carcinoma. The chain's CDR3 is CASSSLSYEQYF. As DNA, the CDR3 is TGTGCCAGTAGTTCCCTATCCTACGAGCAGTACTTC.